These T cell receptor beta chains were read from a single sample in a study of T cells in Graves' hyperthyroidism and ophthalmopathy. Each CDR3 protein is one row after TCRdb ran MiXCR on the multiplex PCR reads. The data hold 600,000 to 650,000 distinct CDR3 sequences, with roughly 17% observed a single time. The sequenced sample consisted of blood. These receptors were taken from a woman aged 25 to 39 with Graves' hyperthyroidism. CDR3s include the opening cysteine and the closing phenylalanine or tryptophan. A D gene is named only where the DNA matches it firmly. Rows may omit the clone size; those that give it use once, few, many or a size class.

CASSPQGRENTEAFF	TGTGCCAGCAGCCCCCAGGGACGGGAGAACACTGAAGCTTTCTTT	.	.	TRBJ1-1	TRBV7-9
CASNHNTGELFF	TGCGCCAGCAACCATAACACCGGGGAGCTGTTTTTT	many	.	TRBJ2-2	TRBV5-1
CASRLRSSNEQFF	TGTGCCAGCAGACTCAGGAGTAGCAATGAGCAGTTCTTC	many	.	TRBJ2-1	TRBV28
CASGNDRESAAFF	TGTGCCAGCGGTAACGACAGGGAATCGGCAGCTTTCTTT	few	TRBD1	TRBJ1-1	TRBV6-2/TRBV6-3
CATSRSGTPLEQYF	TGTGCCACCAGCAGGTCCGGGACCCCCCTCGAGCAGTACTTC	many	.	TRBJ2-7	TRBV15
CSVGSSNTEAFF	TGCAGCGTTGGGTCATCGAACACTGAAGCTTTCTTT	.	.	TRBJ1-1	TRBV29-1
CASSPRGQGTGETQYF	TGTGCCAGCAGCCCCCGCGGACAGGGAACCGGAGAGACCCAGTACTTC	many	TRBD1	TRBJ2-5	TRBV3-1
CSARLGQKLFF	TGCAGTGCTAGGCTGGGTCAAAAACTGTTTTTT	.	.	TRBJ1-4	TRBV20-1
CASSERTSGRGDEQFF	TGTGCCAGCAGCGAGAGGACTAGCGGGAGGGGTGATGAGCAGTTCTTC	many	TRBD2	TRBJ2-1	TRBV25-1
CASSPVTGGVPQYF	TGTGCCAGCAGCCCAGTCACAGGGGGGGTCCCACAGTACTTC	.	.	TRBJ2-4	TRBV7-8
CASSLVDLQETQYF	TGTGCCAGCAGCTTAGTCGACTTACAGGAGACCCAGTACTTC	many	.	TRBJ2-5	TRBV7-9
CASSLRPNNEQFF	TGCGCCAGCAGCTTGCGGCCGAACAATGAGCAGTTCTTC	many	.	TRBJ2-1	TRBV5-1
CASSIGQRASYEQYF	TGTGCCAGCAGCATTGGGCAGCGGGCCTCCTACGAGCAGTACTTC	many	.	TRBJ2-7	TRBV2
CASSFGGTIITNTGELFF	TGTGCCAGCAGTTTCGGCGGAACCATTATCACGAACACCGGGGAGCTGTTTTTT	many	.	TRBJ2-2	TRBV6-2/TRBV6-3
CASSLNLGGVEKLFF	TGTGCCAGCAGTTTGAATCTTGGGGGTGTTGAAAAACTGTTTTTT	few	.	TRBJ1-4	TRBV28
CSARGLRKTAFF	TGCAGTGCTAGAGGTCTACGAAAAACGGCTTTCTTT	few	.	TRBJ1-1	TRBV20-1
CASSLGTLLDNEQFF	TGTGCCAGCAGCTTAGGTACTCTGCTGGACAATGAGCAGTTCTTT	.	.	TRBJ2-1	TRBV7-2
CASSHGQGRRYNEQFF	TGTGCCAGCAGCCATGGACAGGGGAGAAGATACAATGAGCAGTTCTTC	many	TRBD1	TRBJ2-1	TRBV3-1
CASSLSLQADRTNEKLFF	TGTGCCAGCAGTTTGAGTCTACAGGCGGACCGGACCAATGAAAAACTGTTTTTT	many	.	TRBJ1-4	TRBV12-3/TRBV12-4
CASSSSDRGQPYEQYF	TGTGCCAGCAGCTCTTCTGACAGGGGCCAACCCTACGAGCAGTACTTC	few	TRBD1	TRBJ2-7	TRBV13
CASSVGDLLDEAFF	TGTGCCAGCAGCGTAGGGGACCTCCTCGATGAAGCTTTCTTT	.	.	TRBJ1-1	TRBV9
CASSVTGGNEAFF	TGTGCCAGCAGCGTGACAGGGGGCAATGAAGCTTTCTTT	.	TRBD1	TRBJ1-1	TRBV9
CASTFTGGPDYGYTF	TGTGCCAGCACCTTTACAGGGGGCCCTGACTATGGCTACACCTTC	.	TRBD1	TRBJ1-2	TRBV28
CASGLRGSQQYF	TGTGCTAGTGGTTTGAGGGGGTCCCAGCAGTACTTC	few	.	TRBJ2-7	TRBV12-5
CASSTYEQYF	TGTGCCAGCAGTACCTACGAGCAGTACTTC	many	.	TRBJ2-7	TRBV12-3/TRBV12-4
CASSLPSRGYTF	TGTGCCAGCAGTCTACCCTCTCGAGGCTACACCTTC	few	.	TRBJ1-2	TRBV28
CASSQESGHEQYF	TGTGCCAGCAGCCAAGAGTCGGGCCACGAGCAGTACTTC	few	.	TRBJ2-7	TRBV4-2
CASSINGRGPYNEQFF	TGTGCCAGCAGTATAAACGGCAGGGGGCCCTACAATGAGCAGTTCTTC	few	TRBD1	TRBJ2-1	TRBV7-3
CASSGASSYEQYF	TGTGCCAGCAGCGGGGCAAGCTCCTACGAGCAGTACTTC	few	.	TRBJ2-7	TRBV5-6
CASSPRNRGAETQYF	TGTGCCAGCAGCCCAAGGAATAGGGGAGCGGAGACCCAGTACTTC	.	.	TRBJ2-5	TRBV9
CAIKDGSESGELFF	TGTGCCATCAAGGACGGGAGTGAGAGCGGGGAGCTGTTTTTT	many	.	TRBJ2-2	TRBV10-3
CASSFEDRGIFEQFF	TGTGCCAGCAGCTTCGAGGACAGGGGGATTTTTGAGCAGTTCTTC	many	TRBD1	TRBJ2-1	TRBV7-9
CASKTSAYEQYF	TGTGCCAGTAAGACTAGCGCCTACGAGCAGTACTTC	few	TRBD2	TRBJ2-7	TRBV27
CASRTHRGGLYEQYF	TGTGCCAGCAGAACCCACAGGGGCGGGCTCTACGAGCAGTACTTC	.	TRBD1	TRBJ2-7	TRBV6-1
CASSEGGFSTDTQYF	TGTGCCAGCAGTGAGGGGGGTTTTAGCACAGATACGCAGTATTTT	.	.	TRBJ2-3	TRBV6-1
CASSSSLTPSSYNEQFF	TGTGCCAGCAGTTCAAGTCTAACACCAAGCTCCTACAATGAGCAGTTCTTC	.	.	TRBJ2-1	TRBV28
CASSIFGYGNQPQHF	TGTGCCAGTAGTATATTTGGTTACGGCAATCAGCCCCAGCATTTT	.	.	TRBJ1-5	TRBV19
CASSTGLAASTDTQYF	TGTGCCAGTAGCACGGGACTAGCGGCTAGCACAGATACGCAGTATTTT	many	TRBD2	TRBJ2-3	TRBV19
CASSLHGKGAYNEQFF	TGTGCCAGCAGCTTACATGGCAAGGGGGCGTACAATGAGCAGTTCTTC	many	TRBD1	TRBJ2-1	TRBV28
CATSRDYSGNTEAFF	TGTGCCACCAGCAGAGATTATTCAGGGAACACTGAAGCTTTCTTT	many	.	TRBJ1-1	TRBV15
CASSLVRGSRNQPQHF	TGTGCCAGCAGTTTGGTGAGGGGCTCTCGCAATCAGCCCCAGCATTTT	many	.	TRBJ1-5	TRBV12-3/TRBV12-4
CASKLAGGSYEQYF	TGCGCCAGCAAACTAGCGGGAGGGTCGTACGAGCAGTACTTC	few	TRBD2	TRBJ2-7	TRBV10-2
CASSPNSRQETQYF	TGTGCCAGCTCACCAAATAGCCGCCAAGAGACCCAGTACTTC	few	.	TRBJ2-5	TRBV18
CASSPSGADEQFF	TGTGCCAGCAGTCCTTCGGGGGCGGATGAGCAGTTCTTC	many	.	TRBJ2-1	TRBV28
CASSSRLAGETGELFF	TGTGCCAGCAGCAGCCGACTAGCGGGAGAAACCGGGGAGCTGTTTTTT	once	TRBD2	TRBJ2-2	TRBV9
CASSPSGHQPQHF	TGTGCCAGCAGTCCTTCAGGGCATCAGCCCCAGCATTTT	many	.	TRBJ1-5	TRBV27
CASGGLAGVGELFF	TGTGCCAGCGGGGGACTAGCGGGAGTCGGGGAGCTGTTTTTT	.	TRBD2	TRBJ2-2	TRBV3-1
CASSSVAGDTQYF	TGTGCCAGCAGCTCGGTAGCGGGAGACACGCAGTATTTT	.	TRBD2	TRBJ2-3	TRBV7-2
CASSSGAGDPYEQYF	TGTGCCAGCAGCTCCGGGGCAGGGGATCCCTACGAGCAGTACTTC	.	.	TRBJ2-7	TRBV27
CATSAGNTEAFF	TGTGCCACCAGCGCAGGGAACACTGAAGCTTTCTTT	.	.	TRBJ1-1	TRBV24-1
CASSPSTGGFYGYTF	TGTGCCAGCAGCCCATCGACAGGGGGCTTCTATGGCTACACCTTC	many	TRBD1	TRBJ1-2	TRBV7-2
CASVFALAGNTIYF	TGTGCCAGCGTCTTCGCGCTTGCTGGAAACACCATATATTTT	many	.	TRBJ1-3	TRBV6-2/TRBV6-3
CATSRALGQVYTF	TGTGCCACCAGCAGAGCCCTAGGACAAGTCTACACCTTC	once	.	TRBJ1-2	TRBV15
CSVDLTGRSSYNEQFF	TGCAGCGTTGATCTTACTGGGCGGAGCTCCTACAATGAGCAGTTCTTC	many	.	TRBJ2-1	TRBV29-1
CASRQDVDYGYTF	TGCGCCAGCAGACAGGATGTTGACTATGGCTACACCTTC	few	.	TRBJ1-2	TRBV5-1
CASSTTIRRRGSGNTIYF	TGTGCCAGCAGTACTACCATAAGGCGGCGGGGTTCTGGAAACACCATATATTTT	few	.	TRBJ1-3	TRBV2